What follows are 32 T cell receptor beta chains derived from one specimen sequenced in a study of blood T cell repertoires in COVID-19. Clones were read by immunoSEQ multiplex PCR, and TCRdb kept only the in-frame ones, dropping some. The sample carries over 250,000 clones, roughly 91% recorded once. Sequencing was carried out using peripheral blood. The receptors come from a woman between 40 and 55 years old who had recovered from COVID-19.

The chain has TRBV5-1 and TRBJ1-5; D is undetermined. CDR3 length: 13 amino acids. V was cut by 0 bases and J by 5 bases, with 6 bases left in between. The V gene's germline CDR1 is SGHRS and CDR2 YFSETQ. The chain's CDR3 is CASSLAADQPQHF. The DNA for the CDR3 is TGCGCCAGCAGCTTGGCCGCAGATCAGCCCCAGCATTTT.

This sequence joins TRBV27 and TRBJ2-7; TRBD2 matches at 11 bases. V shed 5 bases, J shed 0 bases, and the junction held 9 bases outside the gene matches. Germline V gene lookup returns CDR1 MNHEY and CDR2 SMNVEV (reference sequence). This CDR3 spans 17 amino acids. The CDR3 region is CASSPPPTSGTSYEQYF. As DNA, the CDR3 is TGTGCCAGCAGTCCGCCCCCGACTAGCGGGACCTCCTACGAGCAGTACTTC.

This clone was recorded once. The gene calls are TRBV27 and TRBJ2-7, with 11 bases identical to TRBD2. This CDR3 spans 16 amino acids. Germline CDR1 reads MNHEY; CDR2 reads SMNVEV (reference sequence). V lost 6 bases and J lost 8; bases outside the gene matches: 15. The CDR3 loop is CASSPGAGTSGPQQYF. Written as DNA, the CDR3 is TGTGCCAGCAGCCCCGGGGCCGGGACTAGCGGACCTCAGCAGTACTTC.

This chain links TRBV2 with TRBJ2-3, with 7 bases identical to TRBD2. V lost 3 bases to trimming and J lost 6 bases; unmatched junction nucleotides: 9. Germline CDR1 and CDR2: SNHLY and FYNNEI. This CDR3 has 15 amino acids. DNA of the CDR3: TGTGCCAGCAGTGATGCGGGAGCGGTGTGGGATACGCAGTATTTT. Translation: CASSDAGAVWDTQYF.

The chain carries TRBV9 and TRBJ2-6; 8 nucleotides align to TRBD2. In germline, CDR1 is SGDLS, CDR2 YYNGEE. The CDR3 spans 18 residues. Trimming took 4 bases from V and 4 from J; bases not matched to a gene: 13. The CDR3: CASSPRKEAGAGANVLTF. The CDR3 bases are TGTGCCAGCAGCCCCCGAAAGGAAGCGGGAGCAGGGGCCAACGTCCTGACTTTC.

The rearrangement uses TRBV24-1 and TRBJ2-2; D remains ambiguous. The V end was cut by 4 bases, the J end by 8 bases, with 7 bases between. Germline values: CDR1 KGHDR, CDR2 SFDVKD. The CDR3 contains 12 residues. CDR3: CATSEARGELFF. Here the CDR3 DNA reads TGTGCCACCAGTGAGGCTAGGGGGGAGCTGTTTTTT.

This rearrangement joins TRBV3-1 (or the pseudogene TRBV3-2) to TRBJ2-7; TRBD2 aligns across 10 bases. V gave up 0 bases and J gave up 0 bases; unmatched junction bases: 11. The CDR3 has 19 residues. Germline V gene lookup returns CDR1 LGHDT and CDR2 YNNKEL (reference sequence). CDR3 in DNA: TGTGCCAGCAGCCAAGAGGGTCCTAGCGGGAGTTCCCGCTCCTACGAGCAGTACGTC. Residues: CASSQEGPSGSSRSYEQYV.

In the case of this clone: The same CDR3 can be traced to other DNA sequences in this sample. The rearrangement links TRBV12-3 or TRBV12-4 to TRBJ1-3; D call uncertain. This CDR3 is built from 13 residues. V was cut by 2 bases and J by 4 bases, with 6 bases left in between. CDR3 region: CASSLSQGNTIYF. The CDR3 DNA follows: TGTGCCAGCAGTTTATCACAGGGAAACACCATATATTTT.

The chain uses TRBV12-5 and TRBJ1-2; D is possibly TRBD1 (5 bases). The germline V gene encodes CDR1 LGHNT and CDR2 FRNRAP. Trimming shortened V by 0 bases and J by 0 bases, and 26 bases separated the two germline ends. CDR3 length equals 21 residues. The CDR3 reads CASGLVPLGGGSLGANYGYTF. The CDR3 region has the DNA TGTGCTAGTGGTTTGGTCCCCTTGGGCGGGGGTAGTTTGGGAGCTAACTATGGCTACACCTTC.

V gene TRBV6-2 or TRBV6-3 combines with J gene TRBJ2-7, with 9 nucleotides matching TRBD1. V lost 5 bases and J lost 3; bases outside the gene matches: 5. The CDR3 consists of 14 residues. CDR1 is MNHEY and CDR2 is SVGEGT in the germline V gene. CDR3: CASSTPDRGYEQYV. The CDR3 bases are TGTGCCAGCAGTACACCGGACAGGGGCTACGAGCAGTACGTC.

The chain is built from TRBV6-5 and TRBJ2-3; possibly TRBD2 for D (6 bases). Trimming removed 3 bases from V and 6 bases from J, with 19 bases in between. The germline V gene has CDR1 MNHEY and CDR2 SVGAGI. CDR3 length: 16 amino acids. The CDR3 DNA reads TGTGCCAGCAGTTATCCTCGGGACGGCGGAGGGGATACGCAGTATTTT. Its translation is CASSYPRDGGGDTQYF.

The J gene is TRBJ2-1, the V gene TRBV2, with D possibly matching TRBD2 (5 bases). Looked up from germline, CDR1 is SNHLY and CDR2 is FYNNEI. The CDR3 extends over 12 amino acids. V was pared by 8 bases and J by 2 bases, with 7 bases between. CDR3 loop: CASVGAYNEQFF. The CDR3, as DNA: TGTGCCAGCGTGGGAGCCTACAATGAGCAGTTCTTC. Looking up the rest from reference TRBV2 and TRBJ2-1 gives the full variable domain: EPEVTQTPSHQVTQMGQEVILRCVPISNHLYFYWYRQILGQKVEFLVSFYNNEISEKSEIFDDQFSVERPDGSNFTLKIRSTKLEDSAMYFCASVGAYNEQFFGPGTRLTVL.

CDR3 DNA: TGTGCCAGCAGCCAAGATCCCGGGAGGGCCATGACAGATACGCAGTATTTT. Translated: CASSQDPGRAMTDTQYF. V gene TRBV4-2 combines with J gene TRBJ2-3, with 8 bases matching TRBD2. The CDR3 covers 17 residues. The J segment lost 3 bases and the V segment lost 0 bases, leaving 8 bases of the junction unmatched. Per germline, CDR1 LGHNA and CDR2 YNFKEQ.

A single count supports this clone. V and J are TRBV5-1 and TRBJ2-1, with 7 bases matching TRBD2. This CDR3 has 17 amino acids. Germline CDR1 and CDR2: SGHRS and YFSETQ. V was pared by 3 bases and J by 5 bases, with 14 bases of the junction left unmatched. CDR3 in amino acids: CASSWAVTASGNNEQFF. The CDR3 nucleotides read TGCGCCAGCAGCTGGGCAGTAACGGCTAGCGGAAACAATGAGCAGTTCTTC.

The gene calls are TRBV25-1 and TRBJ2-5; possible D gene TRBD2, 6 bases. Trimming left V 3 bases short and J 2 bases short, with 16 bases between. Germline V gene sequence: CDR1 MGHDK, CDR2 SYGVNS. The CDR3 has 16 amino acids. CDR3 nucleotide sequence: TGTGCCAGCAGTGAGGGGAGGACTACCGGACAAGAGACCCAGTACTTC. This codes for CASSEGRTTGQETQYF. The whole variable domain, filled in from reference TRBV25-1 and TRBJ2-5, reads EADIYQTPRYLVIGTGKKITLECSQTMGHDKMYWYQQDPGMELHLIHYSYGVNSTEKGDLSSESTVSRIRTEHFPLTLESARPSHTSQYLCASSEGRTTGQETQYFGPGTRLLVL.

In this sample, this clone turned up many times. The chain links TRBV30 to TRBJ2-7; 9 nucleotides align to TRBD1. Germline CDR1 reads GTSNPN; CDR2 reads SVGIG (reference sequence). CDR3 length: 15 residues. Trimming at V came to 3 bases and at J to 3 bases, leaving 9 bases not matched to a gene. The CDR3 sequence: CAWSAGTGIVYEQYF. CDR3 sequence (DNA): TGTGCCTGGAGCGCCGGGACAGGGATCGTCTACGAGCAGTACTTC. The variable domain in full, with the rest retrieved from reference TRBV30 and TRBJ2-7, is SQTIHQWPATLVQPVGSPLSLECTVEGTSNPNLYWYRQAAGRGLQLLFYSVGIGQISSEVPQNLSASRPQDRQFILSSKKLLLSDSGFYLCAWSAGTGIVYEQYFGPGTRLTVT.

Only one count was recorded for this clone. The chain links TRBV7-2 to TRBJ1-2; D is unresolved. The CDR3 has 13 amino acids. Germline CDR1 is SGHTA and CDR2 is FQGNSA. V lost 1 base to trimming and J lost 13 bases, with 16 bases between them. CDR3 in amino acids: CASSLGETVAGTF. The DNA for the CDR3 is TGTGCCAGCAGCTTAGGGGAGACCGTCGCGGGCACCTTC. Based on the CDR3 plus reference TRBV7-2 and TRBJ1-2, the full variable domain is GAGVSQSPSNKVTEKGKDVELRCDPISGHTALYWYRQSLGQGLEFLIYFQGNSAPDKSGLPSDRFSAERTGGSVSTLTIQRTQQEDSAVYLCASSLGETVAGTFGSGTRLTVV.

The V and J genes are TRBV29-1 and TRBJ1-2; 12 bases agree with TRBD1. Germline V gene sequence: CDR1 SQVTM, CDR2 ANQGSEA. V shed 4 bases, J shed 8 bases, and the junction held 2 bases outside the gene matches. CDR3 length: 12 residues. CDR3 protein: CSVGDRGLGYTF. The DNA of the CDR3 is TGCAGCGTTGGGGACAGGGGGCTGGGCTACACCTTC.

This sequence joins TRBV7-3 and TRBJ2-2, with 10 bases lining up with TRBD2. Germline V lookup: CDR1 SGHTA, CDR2 FQGTGA. V was pared by 6 bases and J by 7 bases, with 8 bases of the junction left unmatched. CDR3 size: 15 residues. The chain's CDR3 is CASRTTSGTGGELFF. In DNA, the CDR3 is TGTGCCAGCAGGACTACTAGCGGGACCGGCGGGGAGCTGTTTTTT.

The chain recombines TRBV7-9 with TRBJ2-2; 10 bases agree with TRBD1. After removal of 5 bases from V and 6 bases from J, the junction contained 6 bases not matched to a gene. Germline V gene sequence: CDR1 SEHNR, CDR2 FQNEAQ (reference sequence). The CDR3 runs 15 residues. The CDR3 DNA reads as TGTGCCAGCAGCCACCGGGACAGGGGCCCCGGGGAGCTGTTTTTT. This sequence encodes CASSHRDRGPGELFF.

The CDR3: CASSMGQANQPQHF. CDR3 DNA: TGTGCCAGTAGTATGGGGCAGGCGAATCAGCCCCAGCATTTT. The chain recombines TRBV19 with TRBJ1-5, with D maybe TRBD1 (5 bases). The CDR3 spans 14 residues. Germline CDR1 LNHDA, CDR2 SQIVND (reference sequence). V was pared by 3 bases and J by 4 bases, with 10 bases between.

The genes are TRBV7-9 and TRBJ2-5; 12 bases align to TRBD2. V shed 5 bases, J shed 0 bases, and the junction held 4 bases outside the gene matches. Germline lookup yields CDR1 SEHNR and CDR2 FQNEAQ (reference sequence). This CDR3 comprises 16 residues. This CDR3 reads CASSPRTSGDQETQYF. Written as DNA, the CDR3 is TGTGCCAGCAGCCCCCGGACTAGCGGGGACCAAGAGACCCAGTACTTC.

The V call is TRBV25-1, the J call TRBJ1-3; a weak D match, TRBD1 (6 bases). V dropped 11 bases and J dropped 2 bases, with 19 bases sitting between them. This CDR3 has 15 residues. Germline V gene data show CDR1 as MGHDK and CDR2 as SYGVNS. The CDR3 region is CAAGGARGAGNTIYF. The CDR3 DNA reads as TGTGCCGCTGGGGGGGCCCGGGGGGCTGGAAACACCATATATTTT.

This sequence joins TRBV18 and TRBJ2-3; 9 bases agree with TRBD2. CDR1 is KGHSH, CDR2 LQKENI, per germline. The CDR3 sequence is 14 residues long. Trimming took 6 bases from V and 2 from J; bases not matched to a gene: 3. CDR3 amino acids: CASSRTSDTDTQYF. The CDR3 DNA follows: TGTGCCAGCTCCCGGACTAGCGACACAGATACGCAGTATTTT.

The chain uses TRBV5-1 and TRBJ2-7; tentative D call: TRBD2 (5 bases). Trimming left V 3 bases short and J 4 bases short, with 11 bases between. Germline-derived CDR1 and CDR2 are SGHRS and YFSETQ. This CDR3 contains 13 residues. The CDR3 nucleotides are TGCGCCAGCAGCTCTACCGGACTGTACGAGCAGTACTTC. It specifies CASSSTGLYEQYF.

This rearrangement joins TRBV6-5 to TRBJ1-1; D perhaps matches TRBD1 (6 bases). Trimming stripped 6 bases from V and 6 bases from J, with 11 bases between. Germline V gene data show CDR1 as MNHEY and CDR2 as SVGAGI. CDR3 size: 12 residues. CDR3 nucleotides: TGTGCCAGCAGCGACAGGTGGGCTGAAGCTTTCTTT. Residues: CASSDRWAEAFF.

The chain couples TRBV14 to TRBJ1-1; TRBD1 is a possible D gene (5 bases). V gave up 1 base and J gave up 11 bases, with 14 bases separating them. Looked up from germline, CDR1 is SGHDN and CDR2 is FVKESK. The CDR3 is made up of 13 amino acids. The CDR3 nucleotides read TGTGCCAGCAGCCAAGGGGGGGGGTCGGTGGCTTTCTTT. This sequence encodes CASSQGGGSVAFF.

This chain links TRBV19 with TRBJ2-7; 7 positions agree with TRBD2. CDR3 length: 14 amino acids. The germline CDR1 and CDR2 sequences are LNHDA and SQIVND (reference sequence). Trimming removed 5 bases from V and 7 bases from J; junction bases left unmatched: 11. The CDR3: CASSPRAGAPEQYF. CDR3 nucleotide sequence: TGTGCCAGTAGTCCCCGGGCGGGAGCCCCGGAGCAGTACTTC.

The rearrangement links TRBV12-2 to TRBJ2-1; the table's D gene call, TRBD2, was not cross checked with the DNA. TRBV12-2 corresponds to a pseudogene. The CDR3 loop spans 15 amino acids. DNA for the CDR3: TGTGCAAGTCGCTTAACTAGCGGGAGGGGCAATGAGCAGTTCTTC. Its translation is CASRLTSGRGNEQFF.

The V gene is TRBV4-1, the J gene TRBJ2-4; D possibly corresponds to TRBD2 (6 bases). The CDR3 is 16 amino acids. The germline V gene has CDR1 MGHRA and CDR2 YSYEKL. Trimming removed 4 bases from V and 2 bases from J, with 15 bases in between. The CDR3 sequence: CASSPRGSVPKNIQYF. The CDR3 region has the DNA TGCGCCAGCAGCCCCCGGGGGAGCGTCCCCAAAAACATTCAGTACTTC.

The chain combines TRBV9 with TRBJ2-7, with a weak D call TRBD2 (6 bases). V lost 3 bases and J lost 4, with 14 bases in between. CDR1 SGDLS and CDR2 YYNGEE come from the germline V gene. CDR3 length: 14 residues. CDR3 nucleotides: TGTGCCAGCAGCGCGGGAAACGGAGGGTACGAGCAGTACTTC. Encoded protein: CASSAGNGGYEQYF.

The rearrangement links TRBV10-3 to TRBJ2-5, with 8 bases aligning to TRBD1. Germline loops: CDR1 ENHRY, CDR2 SYGVKD. The trim removed 6 bases at V and 3 bases at J, leaving 6 bases unmatched. The CDR3 extends over 14 amino acids. Here the CDR3 DNA reads TGTGCCATCAGCGAAGACAGGGGAAAAGAGACCCAGTACTTC. Its translation: CAISEDRGKETQYF.